This is a list of T cell receptor beta chains from one sample in a study of blood T cell repertoires in COVID-19. Generated by immunoSEQ multiplex PCR, the TCRdb table keeps only in-frame clones and is missing some. Here the sample spans over 150,000 clones, roughly four fifths being singletons. Sequences were obtained from peripheral blood. The receptors come from a woman aged 70-85 years with COVID-19, enrolled during active disease. CDR3s leave out the opening cysteine and the closing phenylalanine or tryptophan. The D gene is left open where the match is weak. Part of the rows lack a size; the others show once, few, many or a class for expanded clones.

clone_size	j_call	v_call	cdr3_length	d_call	cdr3_aa
-	TRBJ1-1	TRBV7-8	11	-	ASSADRNTEAF
-	TRBJ1-2	TRBV2	11	TRBD1	ASKIDRVSGYT
-	TRBJ1-1	TRBV2	13	-	ASSEPGVRSTEAF
once	TRBJ1-1	TRBV2	8	-	ASSEAQIL
once	TRBJ2-2	TRBV29-1	12	-	SVVQTANTGELF
-	TRBJ2-2	TRBV24-1	13	-	ATRQGDLDTGELF
-	TRBJ2-1	TRBV15	14	-	ATSRDPAGSGNEQF
few	TRBJ1-3	TRBV27	11	-	ASSFRGGNTIY
-	TRBJ1-1	TRBV28	13	TRBD1	ASSSPGTGPLAAF
-	TRBJ2-1	TRBV28	12	-	ASRAGGLTEEQF
-	TRBJ1-2	TRBV3-1/TRBV3-2	12	-	ASSPREVGYGYT
few	TRBJ1-1	TRBV29-1	10	-	SVRGFYTEAF
-	TRBJ2-7	TRBV28	14	TRBD2	ASSSSGTSGRSEQY
-	TRBJ2-4	TRBV5-4	14	-	ASSPPGSQAKNIQY
-	TRBJ2-3	TRBV7-2	15	TRBD2	ASSLVTSGGPGGTQY
once	TRBJ2-7	TRBV28	14	TRBD2	ASSFWTGGSTYEQY
-	TRBJ2-1	TRBV4-3	11	-	ASSYGVGNEQF
-	TRBJ2-1	TRBV6-4	12	-	ASSPRDTYNEQF
-	TRBJ1-1	TRBV9	13	TRBD1	ASSVEAGGDTEAF
-	TRBJ2-7	TRBV15	11	TRBD1	ATSLDRDNEQY
-	TRBJ2-1	TRBV9	15	TRBD2	ASSAGGGGRLVNEQF
-	TRBJ2-1	TRBV3-1/TRBV3-2	11	TRBD2	ASSLGTSGGTF
-	TRBJ2-2	TRBV27	15	TRBD1	ASSSGQGPLNTGELF
few	TRBJ1-1	TRBV5-1	11	-	ASSFGGNTEAF
-	TRBJ2-1	TRBV18	15	-	ASSPVHPSLSYNEQF
-	TRBJ2-7	TRBV24-1	13	TRBD2	ATPRLAGGPGEQY
-	TRBJ2-5	TRBV24-1	14	-	ATSDPDGTPGETQY
-	TRBJ2-5	TRBV25-1	15	TRBD1	ASSELRGTGGRETQY
-	TRBJ1-1	TRBV28	13	-	ASSSGEWGNTEAF
few	TRBJ2-7	TRBV5-1	17	TRBD2	ASRFGTSGRRLSSYEQY
-	TRBJ2-6	TRBV11-1	14	-	ASSFLSRAGANVLT